Below, 13 T cell receptor beta chains from the same sample are listed, as sequenced in a study of graft-versus-host responses after intestinal transplantation. This table comes from immunoSEQ multiplex PCR, and its TCRdb copy is limited to in-frame clones, with some not included. The top ten hold roughly 0.2% of the sample, which has around 110,000 clones, about nine tenths seen once. No antigen has been assigned to these receptors. This specimen was unstimulated CD4+ T cells sorted from spleen or lymph node cells, taken before intestinal transplant. The origin of the receptors is a human donor who received an intestinal transplant.

The chain is built from TRBV19 and TRBJ1-2; weak D call: TRBD1 (5 bases). V dropped 1 base and J dropped 4 bases, with 10 bases sitting between them. Germline CDR1 reads LNHDA; CDR2 reads SQIVND (reference sequence). CDR3 length equals 14 residues. The DNA for the CDR3 is TGTGCCAGTAGTATAGGGGGCAGGATCTATGGCTACACCTTC. Its translation is CASSIGGRIYGYTF.

This chain links TRBV5-1 with TRBJ2-1; TRBD2 is a possible D gene (5 bases). V was clipped by 3 bases and J by 8 bases, with 12 bases between them. The germline CDR1 and CDR2 sequences are SGHRS and YFSETQ. This CDR3 has 13 residues. CDR3 bases: TGCGCCAGCAGCTGGGCGGGTGGCGATGAGCAGTTCTTC. This translates into CASSWAGGDEQFF.

This clone has a handful of counts. The chain couples TRBV5-4 to TRBJ2-7, with D possibly TRBD2 on 6 matching bases. V lost 0 bases and J 2 bases, leaving 12 bases between the germline ends. The CDR3 totals 15 residues. The germline V gene encodes CDR1 SGHNT and CDR2 YYREEE (reference sequence). The CDR3: CASSLGGDGAYEQYF. DNA for the CDR3: TGTGCCAGCAGCTTGGGGGGGGACGGAGCCTACGAGCAGTACTTC.

The J gene is TRBJ2-5, the V gene TRBV5-1; 7 positions agree with TRBD2. The CDR3 is 11 amino acids. Germline V gives CDR1 SGHRS, CDR2 YFSETQ. Unmatched junction bases numbered 4, after V lost 5 bases and J lost 9 bases. CDR3 coding DNA: TGCGCCAGCAGTCCCGGACTAGCCCAGTACTTC. Translating it yields CASSPGLAQYF.

This chain links TRBV5-4 with TRBJ1-5; 7 bases are shared with TRBD1. Trimming took 0 bases from V and 3 from J; bases not matched to a gene: 3. Looked up from germline, CDR1 is SGHNT and CDR2 is YYREEE (reference sequence). This CDR3 spans 15 amino acids. This chain's CDR3 is CASSLDRGLNQPQHF. CDR3 sequence (DNA): TGTGCCAGCAGCTTGGACAGGGGCCTCAATCAGCCCCAGCATTTT.

In this sample, this clone turned up a few times. The CDR3 DNA follows: TGTGCCATCAGTGAGTCTAGGTCAAGAGACCTGACGGGCGAGCAGTACTTC. Its translation is CAISESRSRDLTGEQYF. This sequence joins TRBV10-3 and TRBJ2-7, with D unresolved. Germline CDR1 reads ENHRY; CDR2 reads SYGVKD. The V and J ends lost 0 bases and 6 bases respectively, with 21 bases between them. The CDR3 is 17 amino acids.

The V and J genes are TRBV2 and TRBJ1-5; D is uncertain. Per germline, CDR1 SNHLY and CDR2 FYNNEI. V was trimmed by 7 bases and J by 6 bases, leaving 10 bases between them. The CDR3 is 12 amino acids. As DNA, the CDR3 is TGTGCCAGCAAGAGGGAAGGTCAGCCCCAGCATTTT. The encoded protein is CASKREGQPQHF.

This chain uses TRBV6-6 with TRBJ2-5; 7 positions match TRBD1. The ends lost 2 bases at V and 4 bases at J; junction bases unmatched: 4. Germline CDR1 MNHNY, CDR2 SVGAGI (reference sequence). CDR3 length: 14 residues. The CDR3, as DNA: TGTGCCAGCAGTTACGGCTCAGGGGGAGAGACCCAGTACTTC. Residues: CASSYGSGGETQYF.

The chain has TRBV29-1 and TRBJ1-2; D is unclear. This CDR3 is built from 11 residues. Trimming took 6 bases from V and 8 from J, leaving 13 bases between them. Germline V gene lookup returns CDR1 SQVTM and CDR2 ANQGSEA. CDR3 sequence: CSVAGGEGYTF. Here the CDR3 DNA reads TGCAGCGTGGCGGGTGGGGAAGGCTACACCTTC. Complete variable domain (other parts from reference TRBV29-1 and TRBJ1-2): SAVISQKPSRDICQRGTSLTIQCQVDSQVTMMFWYRQQPGQSLTLIATANQGSEATYESGFVIDKFPISRPNLTFSTLTVSNMSPEDSSIYLCSVAGGEGYTFGSGTRLTVV.

The V gene is TRBV19, the J gene TRBJ1-1; tentative D call: TRBD1 (5 bases). CDR1 is LNHDA and CDR2 is SQIVND in the germline V gene (reference sequence). V gave up 7 bases and J gave up 1 base, with 7 bases separating them. CDR3 size: 12 residues. The CDR3 is CASKDRNTEAFF. The CDR3 region has the DNA TGTGCCAGTAAAGACAGGAACACTGAAGCTTTCTTT.

This rearrangement joins TRBV6-5 to TRBJ2-7; 8 bases match TRBD1. The CDR3 consists of 13 residues. J was trimmed by 3 bases and V by 5 bases; bases with no gene match: 3. Germline V lookup: CDR1 MNHEY, CDR2 SVGAGI. The CDR3 DNA reads as TGTGCCAGCAGTCGACAGGGGAACTACGAGCAGTACTTC. This encodes CASSRQGNYEQYF.

V and J are TRBV6-5 and TRBJ1-6; D remains ambiguous. This CDR3 is built from 15 residues. Trimming removed 8 bases at V and 4 bases at J, with 15 bases between. Germline loops: CDR1 MNHEY, CDR2 SVGAGI. The CDR3 is CASGSRKSYNSPLHF. Here the CDR3 DNA reads TGTGCCAGCGGGAGTCGAAAGAGTTATAATTCACCCCTCCACTTT.

The chain carries TRBV27 and TRBJ2-1; 13 nucleotides match TRBD2. V shed 6 bases, J shed 10 bases, and the junction held 6 bases outside the gene matches. CDR1 and CDR2 from the germline V gene are MNHEY and SMNVEV (reference sequence). This CDR3 region has 14 residues. The CDR3 loop reads CASRLAGGLMEQFF. CDR3 DNA: TGTGCCAGCAGACTAGCGGGAGGGTTGATGGAGCAGTTCTTC.